The 25 T cell receptor beta chains presented below share a single source sample, sequenced in a study of blood T cell repertoires in COVID-19. Profiled with immunoSEQ multiplex PCR; TCRdb holds only in-frame clones, not every one. Here the sample spans fewer than 130,000 clones, about 85% being singletons. The sequencing sample was made of peripheral blood. The receptors come from a human donor in a cohort sampled during active COVID-19.

The V call is TRBV28, the J call TRBJ1-2; D is unclear. CDR1 MDHEN and CDR2 SYDVKM come from the germline V gene. V was trimmed by 7 bases and J by 6 bases, leaving 18 bases between them. CDR3 length: 14 amino acids. As DNA, the CDR3 is TGTGCCAGCACAGAGTACACAGTCCCGGATGGCTACACCTTC. It encodes CASTEYTVPDGYTF.

The chain has TRBV28 and TRBJ2-3, with D possibly matching TRBD1 (6 bases). The CDR3 has 15 residues. CDR1 is MDHEN, CDR2 SYDVKM, per germline. V dropped 3 bases and J dropped 1 base, with 11 bases sitting between them. The CDR3 reads CASSFPGVGTDTQYF. The CDR3 DNA sequence: TGTGCCAGCAGTTTTCCAGGGGTGGGCACAGATACGCAGTATTTT.

This clone is judged medium-sized (0.01 to 0.1%). V is TRBV5-4 and J is TRBJ1-6; 11 nucleotides line up with TRBD1. Unmatched junction bases numbered 14, after V lost 10 bases and J lost 8 bases. This CDR3 region has 16 residues. Germline CDR1 is SGHNT and CDR2 is YYREEE (reference sequence). Here the CDR3 DNA reads TGTGCCTTCCACGGACAGGGGGCGCTTATGGATTCACCCCTCCACTTT. Translation gives CAFHGQGALMDSPLHF.

The chain joins TRBV6-4 to TRBJ2-1, with 9 bases matching TRBD2. V lost 3 bases and J lost 8; bases outside the gene matches: 8. Germline V CDR1 and CDR2: MRHNA, SNTAGT. The CDR3 sequence is 15 residues long. The DNA for the CDR3 is TGTGCCAGCAGTGAGGGACTAGCAAGCCGGGATGAGCAGTTCTTC. Encoded protein: CASSEGLASRDEQFF.

This clone was seen a few times. V usage is TRBV19 and J usage is TRBJ1-3; no reliable D call. There are 14 residues in the CDR3. The germline CDR1 and CDR2 sequences are LNHDA and SQIVND (reference sequence). Deletions cut 9 bases from V and 4 bases from J, with 16 bases between. CDR3: CASRDWRPGNTIYF. The CDR3 nucleotides read TGTGCCAGCAGAGACTGGCGCCCGGGAAACACCATATATTTT.

This clone was seen a few times. The chain couples TRBV19 to TRBJ2-3, with 10 bases matching TRBD2. The J segment lost 2 bases and the V segment lost 6 bases, leaving 17 bases of the junction unmatched. The CDR3 is 19 amino acids. Germline V gene lookup returns CDR1 LNHDA and CDR2 SQIVND (reference sequence). The CDR3 nucleotides read TGTGCCAGTAGCCCCACGCATCTAGCGGGGGCCCTCCACACAGATACGCAGTATTTT. Amino acid sequence: CASSPTHLAGALHTDTQYF.

J is TRBJ1-2 and V is TRBV30; 7 bases map to TRBD1. Germline values: CDR1 GTSNPN, CDR2 SVGIG (reference sequence). The CDR3 consists of 12 residues. V lost 4 bases to trimming and J lost 5 bases; unmatched junction nucleotides: 4. This chain's CDR3 is CAWKGAGYGYTF. The CDR3, as DNA: TGTGCCTGGAAGGGGGCGGGATATGGCTACACCTTC. Filled out from reference TRBV30 and TRBJ1-2, the complete variable domain reads SQTIHQWPATLVQPVGSPLSLECTVEGTSNPNLYWYRQAAGRGLQLLFYSVGIGQISSEVPQNLSASRPQDRQFILSSKKLLLSDSGFYLCAWKGAGYGYTFGSGTRLTVV.

This chain uses TRBV28 with TRBJ2-7; the D gene is possibly TRBD2 (6 bases). This CDR3 comprises 14 residues. V shed 6 bases and J shed 4 bases, with 16 bases lying between them. Germline V gene data show CDR1 as MDHEN and CDR2 as SYDVKM. CDR3 coding DNA: TGTGCCAGCAGACGGGCGGGATTAGAGTACGAGCAGTACTTC. Translated: CASRRAGLEYEQYF.

The chain couples TRBV19 to TRBJ1-2; 8 nucleotides align to TRBD1. From germline, CDR1 is LNHDA and CDR2 SQIVND (reference sequence). Germline trimming cut 5 bases from V and 4 bases from J; bases unmatched to any gene: 12. The CDR3 is made up of 16 amino acids. CDR3 region: CASSSRSPRGLYGYTF. The CDR3 nucleotides are TGTGCCAGTAGTTCCCGCTCGCCCAGGGGGCTCTATGGCTACACCTTC.

The J gene is TRBJ1-2, the V gene TRBV5-1; TRBD1 aligns across 12 bases. The V segment lost 3 bases and the J segment 7 bases; nucleotides outside the gene matches: 4. The length of the CDR3 is 14 residues. In germline, CDR1 is SGHRS, CDR2 YFSETQ. In DNA form, the CDR3 reads TGCGCCAGCAGCTCCGGGACAGGGGGCCTTGGCTACACCTTC. This gives the protein CASSSGTGGLGYTF.

This chain uses TRBV10-3 with TRBJ1-2; D uncertain. Deletions cut 10 bases from V and 8 bases from J, with 17 bases between. CDR1 and CDR2 (germline): ENHRY, SYGVKD. The CDR3 has 12 residues. The CDR3 reads CATYTSSRGYTF. CDR3 DNA: TGTGCCACCTACACGAGCTCGAGGGGCTACACCTTC.

V and J are TRBV7-9 and TRBJ1-6; 7 nucleotides match TRBD1. With 5 bases clipped from V and 6 bases from J, the junction kept 4 bases outside the gene matches. Looked up from germline, CDR1 is SEHNR and CDR2 is FQNEAQ (reference sequence). This CDR3 has 14 residues. The CDR3 here is CASSPGQRNSPLHF. The CDR3 nucleotides are TGTGCCAGCAGCCCGGGACAGCGTAATTCACCCCTCCACTTT.

This clone was counted a few times. This chain joins TRBV7-5 and TRBJ2-1; TRBD2 is the table's D call, not checked against the DNA. TRBV7-5 has pseudogene status. The CDR3 runs 11 residues. In DNA, the CDR3 is TGTGCCAGAAGCCCGGGAAATGAGCAGTTCTTC. Its protein product is CARSPGNEQFF.

The chain has TRBV5-1 and TRBJ1-4; TRBD1 matches at 8 bases. Germline CDR1 is SGHRS and CDR2 is YFSETQ. V gave up 4 bases and J gave up 4 bases; unmatched junction bases: 12. This CDR3 has 17 amino acids. The CDR3 DNA is TGCGCCAGCAGCGCTGGCGGGACAGGCCTAAATAATGAAAAACTGTTTTTT. Its translation: CASSAGGTGLNNEKLFF. Drawing the rest from reference TRBV5-1 and TRBJ1-4, the complete variable domain is KAGVTQTPRYLIKTRGQQVTLSCSPISGHRSVSWYQQTPGQGLQFLFEYFSETQRNKGNFPGRFSGRQFSNSRSEMNVSTLELGDSALYLCASSAGGTGLNNEKLFFGSGTQLSVL.

This rearrangement joins TRBV6-6 to TRBJ2-2, with D perhaps matching TRBD1 (6 bases). Trimming left V 4 bases short and J 4 bases short, with 16 bases between. CDR3 size: 16 residues. Germline values: CDR1 MNHNY, CDR2 SVGAGI (reference sequence). In DNA form, the CDR3 reads TGTGCCAGCAGTTCGGTGGGGGCCCAGGGCACCGGGGAGCTGTTTTTT. This codes for CASSSVGAQGTGELFF.

This sequence joins TRBV20-1 and TRBJ2-5, with a possible D match to TRBD2 (5 bases). The CDR3 extends over 14 amino acids. The germline V gene has CDR1 DFQATT and CDR2 SNEGSKA (reference sequence). Trimming removed 3 bases at V and 3 bases at J, with 14 bases between. Here the CDR3 DNA reads TGCAGTGCTAGTTCCGGACCGGGAAAAGAGACCCAGTACTTC. Protein product: CSASSGPGKETQYF.

The rearrangement joins TRBV5-8 to TRBJ2-4; maybe TRBD1 (5 bases). The ends were cut back, 0 bases at V and 6 bases at J, with 7 bases in the middle. Germline lookup yields CDR1 SGHTS and CDR2 YDEGEE. CDR3 length: 13 amino acids. CDR3 coding DNA: TGTGCCAGCAGCTTGGCAGGGCGAAACATTCAGTACTTC. Translated: CASSLAGRNIQYF.

In the case of this clone: One end of the junction varies from germline; a read error may be responsible. The V call is TRBV30, the J call TRBJ2-1; 7 bases match TRBD2. This CDR3 has 16 residues. From germline, CDR1 is GTSNPN and CDR2 SVGIG (reference sequence). For the CDR3, the DNA is TGTGCCTGGAGTAGAGAGGGACTACCCCGCTACTATGAGCAGTTCTTC. It codes for CAWSREGLPRYYEQFF.

This clone was recorded once. The chain employs TRBV28 and TRBJ1-2; TRBD1 matches at 9 bases. The junction had 9 bases not matched to a gene; V was cut back by 6 bases and J by 7 bases. Germline CDR1 MDHEN, CDR2 SYDVKM. CDR3 length: 14 residues. The CDR3 here is CASRKQQGAGGYTF. DNA of the CDR3: TGTGCCAGCAGGAAACAACAGGGGGCTGGTGGCTACACCTTC.

Regarding this clone: No conserved phenylalanine or tryptophan ends this CDR3, so it is likely a read error. No DNA is shown, since the ends of the CDR3 on it are uncertain; the CDR3 is the one TCRdb lists. This sequence joins TRBV2 and TRBJ2-3; the table's D call, TRBD2, was not checked against the DNA. The CDR3 sequence runs 13 residues, both termini included. The germline CDR1 and CDR2 sequences are SNHLY and FYNNEI. The CDR3 spells CASEARLAGGRMS.

This CDR3 is CASSPYAGGDGQPQHF. In DNA, the CDR3 is TGTGCCAGCAGCCCCTACGCAGGGGGCGATGGTCAGCCCCAGCATTTT. V usage is TRBV5-5 and J usage is TRBJ1-5, with TRBD1 matching over 8 bases. The CDR3 runs to 16 residues. Germline V CDR1 and CDR2: SGHKS, YYEKEE (reference sequence). The junction had 12 bases not matched to a gene; V was cut back by 4 bases and J by 6 bases.

This rearrangement joins TRBV29-1 to TRBJ2-5; the D gene is possibly TRBD2 (6 bases). Germline V gene data show CDR1 as SQVTM and CDR2 as ANQGSEA. The V end was cut by 8 bases, the J end by 6 bases, with 19 bases between. There are 13 residues in the CDR3. CDR3 protein: CSTTKGTGQTQYF. CDR3 nucleotide sequence: TGCAGCACGACCAAGGGGACTGGACAGACCCAGTACTTC.

V and J are TRBV29-1 and TRBJ2-1; 8 bases align to TRBD2. The J segment lost 9 bases and the V segment lost 6 bases, leaving 13 bases of the junction unmatched. This CDR3 has 14 amino acids. CDR1 is SQVTM, CDR2 ANQGSEA, per germline. The CDR3 sequence: CSVSDVAGPVEQFF. The DNA for the CDR3 is TGCAGCGTCTCGGATGTAGCGGGACCTGTTGAGCAGTTCTTC.

The V and J genes are TRBV5-1 and TRBJ1-2; 10 nucleotides agree with TRBD1. CDR3 length: 15 amino acids. V shed 4 bases, J shed 7 bases, and the junction held 10 bases outside the gene matches. Germline V gene data show CDR1 as SGHRS and CDR2 as YFSETQ. CDR3: CASSPHGQGVGGYTF. The CDR3 DNA is TGCGCCAGCAGCCCTCATGGACAGGGGGTGGGTGGCTACACCTTC.

This sequence joins TRBV30 and TRBJ2-2; tentatively, D is TRBD1 (6 bases). CDR1 is GTSNPN and CDR2 is SVGIG in the germline V gene (reference sequence). The CDR3 has 15 amino acids. The CDR3 DNA sequence: TGTTCGGTATCCCGACAGGCCCCGAACACCGGGGAGCTGTTTTTT. This encodes CSVSRQAPNTGELFF.